A selection of T cell receptor beta chains follows, all from one sample in a study of blood T cell repertoires in COVID-19. Method: immunoSEQ multiplex PCR; TCRdb's copy keeps in-frame clones and lacks some. The sample shows around 180,000 clones, about 82% of them seen only once. Specimen: PBMCs or T cells enriched from blood (not recorded which). The source of these receptors is a woman between 25 and 40 years old who had recovered from COVID-19. The CDR3 runs from the conserved cysteine through the conserved F or W. The D gene is left open where the match is weak. A row's size may be missing; if present it is once, few, many or a size class.

TRBD1	NA	TRBV7-6	TRBJ2-7	CASSLIGGTGTNEQYF	TGTGCCAGCAGCTTAATAGGCGGGACAGGGACGAACGAGCAGTACTTC
NA	NA	TRBV7-2	TRBJ2-2	CASSLRGLGNTGELFF	TGTGCCAGCAGCTTACGGGGACTGGGGAACACCGGGGAGCTGTTTTTT
NA	NA	TRBV28	TRBJ1-4	CASSLSQAPRLFF	TGTGCCAGCAGTTTGAGTCAGGCGCCAAGGCTGTTTTTT
NA	NA	TRBV5-1	TRBJ2-3	CASSLGHPSTDTQYF	TGCGCCAGCAGCTTGGGACACCCTAGCACAGATACGCAGTATTTT
TRBD2	NA	TRBV10-1	TRBJ2-1	CATGTSRTSEQFF	TGCGCCACCGGGACTAGCAGAACGTCTGAGCAGTTCTTC
NA	NA	TRBV5-1	TRBJ1-6	CASSLAYEALSSNSPLHF	TGCGCCAGCAGCTTGGCCTACGAAGCGCTCTCCTCTAATTCACCCCTCCACTTT
NA	NA	TRBV18	TRBJ2-3	CASSSVGTDTQYF	TGTGCCAGCTCATCCGTTGGCACAGATACGCAGTATTTT
TRBD2	NA	TRBV11-2	TRBJ2-1	CASEDRLAGGGDEQFF	TGTGCCAGCGAAGATCGCCTAGCGGGAGGGGGCGATGAGCAGTTCTTC
TRBD1	few	TRBV2	TRBJ1-2	CASFSWGRGQIFKGYTF	TGTGCCAGCTTCTCCTGGGGCAGGGGGCAAATTTTTAAAGGCTACACCTTC
NA	NA	TRBV4-1	TRBJ1-2	CASSREQVNYGYTF	TGCGCCAGCAGCCGAGAACAGGTTAACTATGGCTACACCTTC
NA	NA	TRBV28	TRBJ2-5	CASRSRGIPRETQYF	TGTGCCAGCAGATCAAGGGGGATCCCCCGGGAGACCCAGTACTTC
NA	NA	TRBV3-1/TRBV3-2	TRBJ2-7	CASSQDPTKGYEQYF	TGTGCCAGCAGCCAAGATCCTACTAAGGGGTACGAGCAGTACTTC
TRBD2	NA	TRBV3-1/TRBV3-2	TRBJ2-5	CASSRYSGTSHGTQYF	TGTGCCAGCAGCCGTTATTCCGGGACTAGCCACGGGACCCAGTACTTC
TRBD2	NA	TRBV5-1	TRBJ2-5	CASSLGLAGMTETQYF	TGCGCCAGCAGCTTGGGACTAGCGGGAATGACGGAGACCCAGTACTTC
NA	NA	TRBV4-1	TRBJ2-1	CASSQDPRGAGSDEQFF	TGCGCCAGCAGCCAAGACCCCCGGGGGGCAGGGTCCGATGAGCAGTTCTTC
NA	NA	TRBV19	TRBJ2-1	CASSRASSYNEQFF	TGTGCCAGTAGCCGCGCGAGCTCCTACAATGAGCAGTTCTTC
NA	NA	TRBV29-1	TRBJ2-7	CSVAQDGQYF	TGCAGCGTTGCACAGGATGGGCAGTACTTC
NA	NA	TRBV25-1	TRBJ2-3	CASSASKHTDTQYF	TGTGCCAGCAGTGCTAGTAAGCACACAGATACGCAGTATTTT
TRBD1	NA	TRBV18	TRBJ1-4	CASSPSDRGVEKLFF	TGTGCCAGCTCACCTTCGGACAGGGGGGTTGAAAAACTGTTTTTT
TRBD1	NA	TRBV5-4	TRBJ1-2	CASSLEGQGRYGYTF	TGTGCCAGCAGCCTAGAGGGACAGGGCCGGTATGGCTACACCTTC
NA	few	TRBV5-4	TRBJ2-3	CASSSRDNADTQYF	TGTGCCAGCAGCTCCCGAGATAACGCAGATACGCAGTATTTT
NA	NA	TRBV6-5	TRBJ2-1	CASSIEGNEQFF	TGTGCCAGCAGTATCGAGGGAAATGAGCAGTTCTTC
TRBD2	NA	TRBV27	TRBJ2-1	CASSGASGSNYNEQFF	TGTGCCAGCAGTGGGGCTAGCGGGAGCAACTACAATGAGCAGTTCTTC
TRBD1	NA	TRBV5-1	TRBJ1-4	CASSFGTGVGTNEKLFF	TGCGCCAGCAGCTTTGGGACAGGGGTCGGGACTAATGAAAAACTGTTTTTT
TRBD1	NA	TRBV24-1	TRBJ1-5	CATSDPGTGSQPQHF	TGTGCCACCAGTGACCCCGGGACAGGGTCTCAGCCCCAGCATTTT
NA	NA	TRBV28	TRBJ2-7	CASSESDRNYEQYF	TGTGCCAGCAGTGAATCGGACAGAAACTACGAGCAGTACTTC
TRBD1	NA	TRBV11-2	TRBJ1-4	CASSPKGANNEKLFF	TGTGCCAGCAGCCCTAAGGGGGCGAATAATGAAAAACTGTTTTTT
TRBD2	NA	TRBV10-3	TRBJ2-5	CAISDPAKWTRYQETQYF	TGTGCCATCAGTGACCCCGCTAAATGGACTAGGTACCAAGAGACCCAGTACTTC
TRBD1	few	TRBV10-1	TRBJ1-5	CASSDEDRDRGNQPQHF	TGCGCCAGCAGTGACGAGGACAGGGATCGAGGCAATCAGCCCCAGCATTTT
TRBD1	NA	TRBV5-1	TRBJ1-2	CASSRDSRFTGDGYTF	TGCGCCAGCAGCCGGGACAGCCGTTTCACCGGAGATGGCTACACCTTC
NA	NA	TRBV28	TRBJ2-7	CASRDQQGASYEQYF	TGTGCCAGCAGAGACCAACAGGGCGCCTCCTACGAGCAGTACTTC
TRBD1	NA	TRBV11-3	TRBJ1-2	CASSLLLRTGGFYGYTF	TGTGCCAGCAGCCTATTATTGCGGACAGGGGGCTTCTATGGCTACACCTTC
NA	NA	TRBV4-1	TRBJ2-7	CASSQGPYGYEQYF	TGCGCCAGCAGCCAAGGCCCATACGGCTACGAGCAGTACTTC
TRBD2	NA	TRBV5-1	TRBJ2-1	CASSRTSGRVYEQFF	TGCGCCAGCAGCCGGACTAGCGGGAGGGTATATGAGCAGTTCTTC
TRBD1	many	TRBV3-1/TRBV3-2	TRBJ2-2	CASRQGKDTGELFF	TGTGCCAGCAGACAGGGGAAAGACACCGGGGAGCTGTTTTTT
NA	NA	TRBV4-1	TRBJ2-2	CASSPSGQRNTGELFF	TGCGCCAGCAGCCCGTCCGGACAGAGGAACACCGGGGAGCTGTTTTTT
NA	NA	TRBV5-6	TRBJ2-3	CASSLARPSAAVTQYF	TGTGCCAGCAGCTTGGCCCGTCCCTCGGCGGCAGTTACGCAGTATTTT
NA	NA	TRBV28	TRBJ2-2	CASSLWSGERNTGELFF	TGTGCCAGCAGTTTATGGTCAGGGGAGCGGAACACCGGGGAGCTGTTTTTT